This T cell receptor beta chain was obtained from a study of T cell responses to AZD1222 COVID-19 vaccine. Using immunoSEQ multiplex PCR, the repertoire was profiled, and TCRdb retains in-frame clones only, with some absent. The data contain 130,000 to 150,000 clones, around 83% of them singletons. The CDR3 length is 14 residues. The V gene's germline CDR1 is MNHEY and CDR2 SVGAGI. V lost 0 bases and J 2 bases, leaving 7 bases between the germline ends. The V gene is TRBV6-5, the J gene TRBJ1-1; D unresolved. The material sequenced was peripheral blood, taken 28 days after the second AZD1222 dose. This TCR was sampled from an adult who received the AZD1222 COVID-19 vaccine. CDR3 residues: CASSYSADNTEAFF. CDR3 DNA: TGTGCCAGCAGTTACTCCGCCGATAACACTGAAGCTTTCTTT.